This paragraph reports one T cell receptor (beta chain). The entry originates in a study of technical replicates of blood from several donors. Assay: immunoSEQ multiplex PCR; the TCRdb copy retains only in-frame clones and omits some. The sample carries approximately 31,000 clones, 85% to 95% recorded once. Germline loops: CDR1 SGHTA, CDR2 FQGTGA. V was shortened by 2 bases and J by 9 bases, with 14 bases between the two germline ends. CDR3 size: 14 residues. This chain connects TRBV7-3 to TRBJ2-1, with D perhaps TRBD2 (6 bases). The origin of this receptor is a human donor in good health. Some clones in this sample may be carry-over from other donors' samples. The sample was PBMCs. Here the CDR3 DNA reads TGTGCCAGCAGCTTATTGCGGGATCCTGCTGAGCAGTTCTTC. Encoded protein: CASSLLRDPAEQFF. Variable domain in full (rest from reference TRBV7-3 and TRBJ2-1): GAGVSQTPSNKVTEKGKYVELRCDPISGHTALYWYRQSLGQGPEFLIYFQGTGAADDSGLPNDRFFAVRPEGSVSTLKIQRTERGDSAVYLCASSLLRDPAEQFFGPGTRLTVL.